Sequencing of this TCR beta chain was carried out in a study of blood T cell repertoires in COVID-19. Study as a whole: PBMCs, B-cell-depleted T cells, or T cells were the source of the cDNA or gDNA that made up the material.

Looked up from germline, CDR1 is MNHEY and CDR2 is SMNVEV (reference sequence). V trimming: 10 bases; J trimming: 4 bases; junction bases outside the gene matches: 14. The CDR3 loop spans 16 amino acids. The repertoire was sequenced with immunoSEQ multiplex PCR; TCRdb's copy has only in-frame clones and lacks some. This table holds more than 70,000 clones, roughly 80% found once. V and J are TRBV27 and TRBJ2-2, with 8 positions matching TRBD2. The specimen sequenced was peripheral blood. This receptor was identified in a woman in her 70s with acute or convalescent COVID-19. The CDR3 DNA follows: TGTGCCACCCGGACTGGGGTAGCGGGATTCACCGGGGAGCTGTTTTTT. Its protein product is CATRTGVAGFTGELFF.